This entry concerns a single TCR beta chain. These data belong to a study of blood T cell repertoires in COVID-19. About the research overall: Acute and convalescent COVID-19 samples came from the United States, Italy and Spain. From T cells, B-cell-depleted T cells, or PBMCs came the material, which was cDNA or gDNA.

Authors' processing steps: Amplification with reference gene primers provided the estimates of nucleated cell counts. This table comes from immunoSEQ multiplex PCR, and its TCRdb copy is limited to in-frame clones, with some not included. That table is the source of V, J and clone size, and D and trimming were worked out from the DNA. The table lists over 110,000 clones, approximately 82% of them singletons. The TCR sequence derives from a man in his fifties or sixties with active or convalescent COVID-19. The sample was peripheral blood.

CDR3 sequence reads: CASGQGGIEGYTF. The CDR3 bases are TGCGCCAGCGGGCAGGGAGGTATCGAGGGCTACACCTTC. The rearrangement joins TRBV5-1 to TRBJ1-2, with TRBD1 as a possible D gene (5 bases). The CDR3 length is 13 residues. Looked up from germline, CDR1 is SGHRS and CDR2 is YFSETQ. V dropped 7 bases and J dropped 8 bases, with 18 bases sitting between them.